The 22 T cell receptor beta chains in this list originate from one sample, sequenced in a study of T cells in lung cancer brain metastases. The data were produced by immunoSEQ multiplex PCR, yet TCRdb's version contains in-frame clones alone and is incomplete. The data hold about 3,100 clones, with around nine tenths observed a single time. Sequencing used tumor tissue from the primary lung tumor. All receptors come from a man in his sixties with non-small cell lung cancer.

V gene TRBV7-8 combines with J gene TRBJ2-3; 8 bases map to TRBD1. V was clipped by 5 bases and J by 9 bases; unmatched bases: 7. From germline, CDR1 is SGHVS and CDR2 FQNEAQ. The CDR3 has 13 residues. CDR3 sequence (DNA): TGTGCCAGCAGCGGCCAGACAGGGGTGACGCAGTATTTT. This encodes CASSGQTGVTQYF. Drawing the rest from reference TRBV7-8 and TRBJ2-3, the complete variable domain is GAGVSQSPRYKVAKRGQDVALRCDPISGHVSLFWYQQALGQGPEFLTYFQNEAQLDKSGLPSDRFFAERPEGSVSTLKIQRTQQEDSAVYLCASSGQTGVTQYFGPGTRLTVL.

This sequence joins TRBV6-5 and TRBJ1-4; D is undetermined. With 6 bases removed from V and 1 base from J, the gap between germline ends came to 6 bases. The CDR3 runs 13 residues. CDR1 and CDR2 from the germline V gene are MNHEY and SVGAGI. The CDR3: CASRTLTNEKLFF. The CDR3 DNA is TGTGCCAGCAGGACACTAACTAATGAAAAACTGTTTTTT.

V usage is TRBV7-8 and J usage is TRBJ1-1; D uncertain. Germline assignment: CDR1 SGHVS and CDR2 FQNEAQ. The CDR3 consists of 13 residues. The V and J ends lost 5 bases and 0 bases respectively, with 7 bases between them. CDR3 bases: TGTGCCAGCAGCCCCCAGATGAACACTGAAGCTTTCTTT. This translates into CASSPQMNTEAFF.

The CDR3 region is CASSPPGGSTEAFF. For the CDR3, the DNA is TGTGCCAGCAGTCCCCCCGGGGGCAGCACTGAAGCTTTCTTT. This chain joins TRBV27 and TRBJ1-1; the D gene is possibly TRBD1 (6 bases). Germline V lookup: CDR1 MNHEY, CDR2 SMNVEV (reference sequence). This CDR3 is built from 14 residues. V was clipped by 5 bases and J by 4 bases, with 14 bases between them.

On this clone itself: The junction departs from germline at one end; a sequencing error may be responsible. This rearrangement joins TRBV10-2 to TRBJ2-2, with a tentative D call TRBD2 (5 bases). CDR1 and CDR2 from the germline V gene are WSHSY and SAAADI. CDR3 length: 13 amino acids. The CDR3 loop reads CASSNENTGKLFF. In DNA form, the CDR3 reads TGCGCCAGCAGCAACGAGAACACCGGGAAGCTGTTTTTT.

This rearrangement joins TRBV5-1 to TRBJ1-2, with D hard to call. Germline CDR1 SGHRS, CDR2 YFSETQ. The CDR3 contains 14 residues. Deletions cut 1 base from V and 4 bases from J, with 11 bases between. The CDR3: CASSLNAESYGYTF. CDR3 bases: TGCGCCAGCAGCTTGAATGCGGAGTCCTATGGCTACACCTTC.

In the case of this clone: One junction end disagrees with the germline gene, perhaps due to a read error. The rearrangement joins TRBV29-1 to TRBJ2-3, with D perhaps being TRBD1 or TRBD2 (5 bases each). The CDR3 consists of 15 residues. In germline, CDR1 is SQVTM, CDR2 ANQGSEA. The CDR3 DNA follows: TGCAGCCTTGAAGGGGACCAGCGTGGTTCAGATACGCAGTATTTT. It yields the protein CSLEGDQRGSDTQYF.

The rearrangement uses TRBV7-9 and TRBJ2-1, with TRBD2 identical over 13 bases. Germline V lookup: CDR1 SEHNR, CDR2 FQNEAQ (reference sequence). The CDR3 extends over 16 amino acids. V lost 4 bases and J lost 9; bases outside the gene matches: 9. For the CDR3, the DNA is TGTGCCAGCAGCTGGGGACTAGCGGGAACTGTCAGTGAGCAGTTCTTC. Its protein is CASSWGLAGTVSEQFF.

This clone was seen once. This chain links TRBV7-9 with TRBJ1-1; 9 bases match TRBD1. This CDR3 comprises 14 residues. V shed 8 bases and J 4 bases; nucleotides not matched to a gene: 8. The V gene's germline CDR1 is SEHNR and CDR2 FQNEAQ (reference sequence). CDR3 in DNA: TGTGCCAGCCCTGACGGACAGGGGCCCACTGAAGCTTTCTTT. It specifies CASPDGQGPTEAFF. The variable domain in full, with the rest retrieved from reference TRBV7-9 and TRBJ1-1, is DTGVSQNPRHKITKRGQNVTFRCDPISEHNRLYWYRQTLGQGPEFLTYFQNEAQLEKSRLLSDRFSAERPKGSFSTLEIQRTEQGDSAMYLCASPDGQGPTEAFFGQGTRLTVV.

A remark on this clone: The junction departs from germline at one end; a sequencing error may be responsible. This chain connects TRBV7-6 to TRBJ2-7; 7 bases line up with TRBD1. The CDR3 consists of 13 residues. In germline, CDR1 is SGHVS, CDR2 FNYEAQ. The CDR3 is CASSASGGYEQYF. The CDR3 nucleotides read TGTGCTAGCAGCGCCTCAGGGGGCTACGAGCAGTACTTC.

The chain is built from TRBV4-1 and TRBJ1-3; 9 bases agree with TRBD1. J was trimmed by 5 bases and V by 4 bases; bases with no gene match: 3. The CDR3 covers 14 residues. The germline CDR1 and CDR2 sequences are MGHRA and YSYEKL. This CDR3 is CASSPGTGRNTIYF. The CDR3 DNA reads as TGCGCCAGCAGCCCGGGGACAGGGAGAAACACCATATATTTT.

The V call is TRBV7-2, the J call TRBJ2-1; D is undetermined. Trimming took 1 base from V and 7 from J, leaving 11 bases between them. The CDR3 is 14 residues long. Germline CDR1 is SGHTA and CDR2 is FQGNSA. In DNA form, the CDR3 reads TGTGCCAGCAGCTTAGGCTATAGGCTAAATGAGCAGTTCTTC. Protein: CASSLGYRLNEQFF.

The chain recombines TRBV7-8 with TRBJ2-5, with TRBD2 identical over 11 bases. From germline, CDR1 is SGHVS and CDR2 FQNEAQ. The ends lost 0 bases at V and 4 bases at J; junction bases unmatched: 10. CDR3 size: 18 residues. The CDR3 DNA is TGTGCCAGCAGCTTAGCGTGGGCCACTAGCGGGAGCGTAGAGACCCAGTACTTC. Residues: CASSLAWATSGSVETQYF.

This chain connects TRBV18 to TRBJ1-5; D gene ambiguous. Germline V gene lookup returns CDR1 KGHSH and CDR2 LQKENI. Trimming took off 3 bases at V and 5 bases at J, with 8 bases between the two ends. The CDR3 runs 13 residues. Here the CDR3 DNA reads TGTGCCAGCTCACCGGGGAGGGATCAGCCCCAGCATTTT. Its protein product is CASSPGRDQPQHF.

This chain links TRBV5-1 with TRBJ1-1, with TRBD1 as a possible D gene (5 bases). Trimming removed 4 bases from V and 3 bases from J, with 16 bases in between. The CDR3 extends over 15 amino acids. CDR1 and CDR2 (germline): SGHRS, YFSETQ. CDR3 sequence: CASSPRQLEDTEAFF. DNA for the CDR3: TGCGCCAGCAGCCCACGACAGTTGGAGGACACTGAAGCTTTCTTT.

This clone was seen just once. This chain joins TRBV10-2 and TRBJ2-3; TRBD2 matches 11 bases. The V and J ends lost 1 base and 3 bases, in that order; junction bases with no gene match: 3. The CDR3 is 16 residues long. Germline CDR1 WSHSY, CDR2 SAAADI. The chain's CDR3 is CASSEWLAGGTDTQYF. The DNA for the CDR3 is TGCGCCAGCAGTGAGTGGCTAGCGGGGGGAACAGATACGCAGTATTTT.

Points on this clone: Germline and junction disagree at one end, which may indicate a read error. The rearrangement joins TRBV7-8 to TRBJ2-2; perhaps TRBD1 as D (6 bases). The CDR3 has 20 residues. Germline CDR1 and CDR2: SGHVS and FQNEAQ. CDR3 DNA sequence: TGTGCCAGCAGCTTTACCCGCCAGGACAGCCTAAGACCGAACACTGGGGAGCTGTTTTTT. As protein: CASSFTRQDSLRPNTGELFF.

The chain recombines TRBV11-2 with TRBJ1-4; 8 bases agree with TRBD1. Trimming at V came to 4 bases and at J to 8 bases, leaving 0 bases not matched to a gene. The CDR3 length is 12 residues. The germline V gene encodes CDR1 SGHAT and CDR2 FQNNGV. CDR3 nucleotide sequence: TGTGCCAGCAGCTGGGACAGGGAAAAACTGTTTTTT. It is translated as CASSWDREKLFF.

The chain couples TRBV29-1 to TRBJ1-1; D gene unclear. This CDR3 comprises 12 residues. Germline V CDR1 and CDR2: SQVTM, ANQGSEA. The V gene lost 3 bases and the J gene lost 1 base, with 6 bases spanning the gap. The CDR3 is CSVDIANTEAFF. CDR3 in DNA: TGCAGCGTTGATATCGCGAACACTGAAGCTTTCTTT.

V usage is TRBV6-5 and J usage is TRBJ2-1; D is undetermined. Germline lookup yields CDR1 MNHEY and CDR2 SVGAGI. The CDR3 is 14 residues long. V was pared by 7 bases and J by 0 bases, with 10 bases between. CDR3 sequence: CASKRQSSYNEQFF. CDR3 bases: TGTGCCAGCAAACGCCAGAGCTCCTACAATGAGCAGTTCTTC.

This sequence joins TRBV7-9 and TRBJ1-1; no reliable D call. The germline V and J ends were trimmed by 2 bases and 3 bases, with 4 bases remaining between them. Germline values: CDR1 SEHNR, CDR2 FQNEAQ (reference sequence). The CDR3 covers 12 residues. The CDR3 region has the DNA TGTGCCAGCAGCTTATATGACACTGAAGCTTTCTTT. Amino acids: CASSLYDTEAFF.

The genes are TRBV6-5 and TRBJ2-7, with D tentatively TRBD2 (6 bases). The CDR3 extends over 12 amino acids. Per the germline V gene, CDR1 is MNHEY and CDR2 is SVGAGI. The V end lost 5 bases, the J end lost 12 bases, and 17 bases lay between the germline ends. The DNA of the CDR3 is TGTGCCAGCAGTGGCGGGACCTCGGGCAGGTACTTC. Encoded protein: CASSGGTSGRYF.